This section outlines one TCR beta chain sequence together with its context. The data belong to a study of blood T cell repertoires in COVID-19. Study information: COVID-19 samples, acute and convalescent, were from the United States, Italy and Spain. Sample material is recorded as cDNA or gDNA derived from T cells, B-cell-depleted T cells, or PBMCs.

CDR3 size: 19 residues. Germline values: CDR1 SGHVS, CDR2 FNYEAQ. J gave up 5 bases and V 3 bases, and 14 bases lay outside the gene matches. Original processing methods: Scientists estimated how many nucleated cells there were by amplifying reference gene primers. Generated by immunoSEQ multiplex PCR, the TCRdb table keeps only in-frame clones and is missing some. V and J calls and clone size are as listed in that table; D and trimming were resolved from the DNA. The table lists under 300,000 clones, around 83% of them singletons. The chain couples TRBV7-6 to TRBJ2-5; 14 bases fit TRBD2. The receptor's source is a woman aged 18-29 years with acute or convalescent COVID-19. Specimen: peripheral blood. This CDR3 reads CASSLGLWGLAGEYETQYF. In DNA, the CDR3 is TGTGCCAGCAGCTTGGGTCTGTGGGGACTAGCGGGAGAATACGAGACCCAGTACTTC. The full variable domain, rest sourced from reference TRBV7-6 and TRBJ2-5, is GAGVSQSPRYKVTKRGQDVALRCDPISGHVSLYWYRQALGQGPEFLTYFNYEAQQDKSGLPNDRFSAERPEGSISTLTIQRTEQRDSAMYRCASSLGLWGLAGEYETQYFGPGTRLLVL.